This TCR beta chain derives from a study of blood T cell repertoires in COVID-19. Turning to the study itself: The United States, Italy and Spain supplied acute and convalescent COVID-19 samples. In each case, the material was cDNA or gDNA derived from T cells, B-cell-depleted T cells, or PBMCs.

Recruited during active infection, patients (from Seattle) were subsequently followed longitudinally. As handled by the study authors: Cell counts per sample came from amplifying reference gene primers. Sequencing used immunoSEQ multiplex PCR; TCRdb keeps in-frame clones, though not all of them. V, J and clone size were drawn from that table, and D and trimming were deduced from the DNA. The repertoire holds fewer than 300,000 clones, with approximately 91% as singletons. Per germline, CDR1 LNHNV and CDR2 YYDKDF (reference sequence). There are 16 residues in the CDR3. V was pared by 5 bases and J by 2 bases, with 19 bases between.

The sample comprised peripheral blood. The origin of this receptor is a woman in her thirties with COVID-19, enrolled during active disease. The chain uses TRBV15 and TRBJ2-7; possibly TRBD2 for D (6 bases). The CDR3 here is CATSGRSAGTPYEQYF. The DNA for the CDR3 is TGTGCCACCAGCGGGCGATCGGCGGGAACCCCCTACGAGCAGTACTTC.